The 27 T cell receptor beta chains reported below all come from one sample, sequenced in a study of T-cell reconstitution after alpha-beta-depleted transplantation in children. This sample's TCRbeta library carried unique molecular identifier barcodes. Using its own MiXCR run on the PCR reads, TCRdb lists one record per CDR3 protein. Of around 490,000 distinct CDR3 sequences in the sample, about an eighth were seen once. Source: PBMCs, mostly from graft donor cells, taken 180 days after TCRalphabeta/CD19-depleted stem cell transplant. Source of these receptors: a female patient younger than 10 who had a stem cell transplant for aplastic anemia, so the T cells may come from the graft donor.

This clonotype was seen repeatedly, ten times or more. DNA for the CDR3: TGTGCCAGCAGCTTAGGCGCAGGGGGCGGACAGCCCCAGCATTTT. As protein: CASSLGAGGGQPQHF. The chain recombines TRBV11-2 with TRBJ1-5; TRBD1 matches 8 bases. Trimming took 1 base from V and 7 from J; bases not matched to a gene: 6. The CDR3 has 15 amino acids. Looked up from germline, CDR1 is SGHAT and CDR2 is FQNNGV. The full variable domain, its missing parts supplied by reference TRBV11-2 and TRBJ1-5, is EAGVAQSPRYKIIEKRQSVAFWCNPISGHATLYWYQQILGQGPKLLIQFQNNGVVDDSQLPKDRFSAERLKGVDSTLKIQPAKLEDSAVYLCASSLGAGGGQPQHFGDGTRLSIL.

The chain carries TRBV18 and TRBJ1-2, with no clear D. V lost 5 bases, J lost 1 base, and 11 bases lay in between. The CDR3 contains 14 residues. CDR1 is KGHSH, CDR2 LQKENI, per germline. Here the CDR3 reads CASSSSLSNYGYTF. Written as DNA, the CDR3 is TGTGCCAGCTCATCGTCACTGAGTAACTATGGCTACACCTTC.

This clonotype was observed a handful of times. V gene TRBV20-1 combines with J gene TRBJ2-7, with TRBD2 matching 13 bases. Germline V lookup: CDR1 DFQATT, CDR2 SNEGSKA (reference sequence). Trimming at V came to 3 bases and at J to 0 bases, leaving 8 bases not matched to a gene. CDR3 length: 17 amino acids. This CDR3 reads CSARMGLAGSISYEQYF. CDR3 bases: TGCAGTGCTAGGATGGGACTAGCGGGATCCATCTCCTACGAGCAGTACTTC.

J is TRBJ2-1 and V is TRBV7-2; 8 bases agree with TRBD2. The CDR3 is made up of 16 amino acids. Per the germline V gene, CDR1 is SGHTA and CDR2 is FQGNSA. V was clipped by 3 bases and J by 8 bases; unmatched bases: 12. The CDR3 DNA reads TGTGCCAGCAGCTTCGCAGGGACTAGTAAGGTCCATGAGCAGTTCTTC. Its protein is CASSFAGTSKVHEQFF.

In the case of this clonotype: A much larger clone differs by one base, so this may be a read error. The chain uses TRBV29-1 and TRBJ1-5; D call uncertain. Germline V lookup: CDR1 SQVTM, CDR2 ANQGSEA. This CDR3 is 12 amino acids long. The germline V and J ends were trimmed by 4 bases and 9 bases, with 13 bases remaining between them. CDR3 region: CSVGFPKGPQHF. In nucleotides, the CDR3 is TGCAGCGTTGGGTTCCCCAAAGGGCCCCAGCATTTT.

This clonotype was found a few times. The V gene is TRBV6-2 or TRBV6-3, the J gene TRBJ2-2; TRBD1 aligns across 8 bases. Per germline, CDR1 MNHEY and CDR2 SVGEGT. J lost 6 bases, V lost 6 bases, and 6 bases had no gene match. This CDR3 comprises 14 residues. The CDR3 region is CASRPTGVPGELFF. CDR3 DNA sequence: TGTGCCAGCAGGCCGACAGGGGTCCCCGGGGAGCTGTTTTTT.

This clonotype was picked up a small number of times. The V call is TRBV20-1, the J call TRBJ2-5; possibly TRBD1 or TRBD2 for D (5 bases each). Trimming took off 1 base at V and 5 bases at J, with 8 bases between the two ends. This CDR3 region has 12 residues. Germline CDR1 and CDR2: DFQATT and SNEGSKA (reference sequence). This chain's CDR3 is CSARGRDETQYF. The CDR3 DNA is TGCAGTGCTAGAGGCAGGGACGAGACCCAGTACTTC.

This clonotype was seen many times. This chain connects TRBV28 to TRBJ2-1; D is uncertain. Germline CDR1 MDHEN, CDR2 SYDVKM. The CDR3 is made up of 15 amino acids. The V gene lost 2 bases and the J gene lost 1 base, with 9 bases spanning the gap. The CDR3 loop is CASSLDVWSYNEQFF. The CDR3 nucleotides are TGTGCCAGCAGTTTAGACGTCTGGTCCTACAATGAGCAGTTCTTC.

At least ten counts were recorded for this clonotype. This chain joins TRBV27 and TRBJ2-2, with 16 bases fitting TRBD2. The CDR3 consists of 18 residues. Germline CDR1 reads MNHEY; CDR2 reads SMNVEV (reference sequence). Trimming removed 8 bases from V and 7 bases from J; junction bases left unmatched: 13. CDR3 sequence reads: CASFFSGGLAGGHGELFF. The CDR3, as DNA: TGTGCCAGCTTCTTCTCCGGGGGACTAGCGGGAGGGCACGGGGAGCTGTTTTTT.

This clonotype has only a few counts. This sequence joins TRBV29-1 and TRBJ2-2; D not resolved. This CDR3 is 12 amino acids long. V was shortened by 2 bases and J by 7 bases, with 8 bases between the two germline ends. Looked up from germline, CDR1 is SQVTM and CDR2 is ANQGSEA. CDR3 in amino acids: CSVERALGELFF. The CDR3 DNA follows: TGCAGCGTTGAAAGGGCTCTCGGGGAGCTGTTTTTT.

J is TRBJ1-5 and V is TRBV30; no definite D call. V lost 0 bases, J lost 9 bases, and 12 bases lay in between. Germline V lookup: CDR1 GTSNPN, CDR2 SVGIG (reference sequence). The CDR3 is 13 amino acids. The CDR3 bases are TGTGCCTGGAGTGTACACCCGACGCGGCCCCAGCATTTT. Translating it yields CAWSVHPTRPQHF.

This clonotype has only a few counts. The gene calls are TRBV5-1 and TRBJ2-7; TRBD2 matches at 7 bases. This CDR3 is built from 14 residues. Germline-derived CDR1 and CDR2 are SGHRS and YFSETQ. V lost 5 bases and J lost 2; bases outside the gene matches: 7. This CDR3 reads CASSLLGGTYEQYV. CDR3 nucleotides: TGCGCCAGCAGTCTGTTGGGGGGGACCTACGAGCAGTACGTC.

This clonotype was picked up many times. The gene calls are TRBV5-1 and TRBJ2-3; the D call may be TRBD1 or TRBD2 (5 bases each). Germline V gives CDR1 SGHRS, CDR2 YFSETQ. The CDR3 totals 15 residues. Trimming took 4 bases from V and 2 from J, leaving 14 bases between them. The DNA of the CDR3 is TGCGCCAGCAGCCGTGGGGACGGAGCCACAGATACGCAGTATTTT. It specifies CASSRGDGATDTQYF.

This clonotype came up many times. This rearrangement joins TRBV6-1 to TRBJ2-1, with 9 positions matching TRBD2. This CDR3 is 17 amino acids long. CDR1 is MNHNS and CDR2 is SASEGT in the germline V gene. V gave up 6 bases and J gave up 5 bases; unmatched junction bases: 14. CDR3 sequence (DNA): TGTGCCAGCAGGCACACGACTAGCGGTTTAACTAACAATGAGCAGTTCTTC. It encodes CASRHTTSGLTNNEQFF.

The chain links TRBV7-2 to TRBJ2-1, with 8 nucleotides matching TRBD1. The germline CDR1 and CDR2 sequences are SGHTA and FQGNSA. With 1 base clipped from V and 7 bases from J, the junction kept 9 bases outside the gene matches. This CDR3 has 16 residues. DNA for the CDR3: TGTGCCAGCAGCTTAGTATTCCAGGGGGCTCGGAATGAGCAGTTCTTC. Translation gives CASSLVFQGARNEQFF.

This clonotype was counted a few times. The CDR3 coding sequence is TGTGCCAGCAGCAACGGTGGACAGGGGTCCTACGAGCAGTACGTC. This encodes CASSNGGQGSYEQYV. The chain links TRBV5-5 to TRBJ2-7; 9 nucleotides align to TRBD1. The trim removed 4 bases at V and 1 base at J, leaving 6 bases unmatched. This CDR3 has 15 residues. The germline V gene encodes CDR1 SGHKS and CDR2 YYEKEE (reference sequence).

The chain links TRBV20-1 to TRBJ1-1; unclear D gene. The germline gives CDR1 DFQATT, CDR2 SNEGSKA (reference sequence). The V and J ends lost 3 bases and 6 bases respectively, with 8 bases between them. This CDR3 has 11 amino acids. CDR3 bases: TGCAGTGCTAGGGCGCCAGCTGAAGCTTTCTTT. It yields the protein CSARAPAEAFF.

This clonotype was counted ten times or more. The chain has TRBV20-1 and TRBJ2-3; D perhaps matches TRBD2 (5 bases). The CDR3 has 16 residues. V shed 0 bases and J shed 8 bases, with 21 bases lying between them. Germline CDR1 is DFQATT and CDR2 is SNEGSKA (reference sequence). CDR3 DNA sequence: TGCAGTGCTAGAGATCTGGCTAGCCTTGTAGATGTTACGCAGTATTTT. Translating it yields CSARDLASLVDVTQYF.

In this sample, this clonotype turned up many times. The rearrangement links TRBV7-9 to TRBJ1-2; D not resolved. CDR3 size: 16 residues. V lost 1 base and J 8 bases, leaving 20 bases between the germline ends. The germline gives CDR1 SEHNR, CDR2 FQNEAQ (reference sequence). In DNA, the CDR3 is TGTGCCAGCAGCTTAGATACTCACGGACGGCACCCGGGCTACACCTTC. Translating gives CASSLDTHGRHPGYTF.

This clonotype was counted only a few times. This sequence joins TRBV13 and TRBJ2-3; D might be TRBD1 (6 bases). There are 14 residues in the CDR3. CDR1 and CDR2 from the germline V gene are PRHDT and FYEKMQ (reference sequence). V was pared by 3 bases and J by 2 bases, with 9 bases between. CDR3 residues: CASSFQGTTDTQYF. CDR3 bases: TGTGCCAGCAGCTTTCAGGGGACCACAGATACGCAGTATTTT.

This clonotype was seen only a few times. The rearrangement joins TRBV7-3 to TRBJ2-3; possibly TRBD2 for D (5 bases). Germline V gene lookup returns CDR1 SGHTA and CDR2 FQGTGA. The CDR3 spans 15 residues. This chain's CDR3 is CAQNHSGPSTDTQYF. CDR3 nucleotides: TGTGCTCAGAACCACAGCGGCCCTAGCACAGATACGCAGTATTTT.

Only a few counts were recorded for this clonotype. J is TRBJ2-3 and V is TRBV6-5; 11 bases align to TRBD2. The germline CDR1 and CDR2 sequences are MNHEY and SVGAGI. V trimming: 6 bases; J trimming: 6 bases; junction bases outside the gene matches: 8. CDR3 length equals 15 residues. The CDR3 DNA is TGTGCCAGCAGCTCCGGGACTAGCGGTTATGATACGCAGTATTTT. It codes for CASSSGTSGYDTQYF.

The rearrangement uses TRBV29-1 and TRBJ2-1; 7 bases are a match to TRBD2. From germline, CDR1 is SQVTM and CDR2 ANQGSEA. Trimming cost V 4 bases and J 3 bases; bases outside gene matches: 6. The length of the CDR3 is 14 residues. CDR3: CSVVGLADYNEQFF. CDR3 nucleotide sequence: TGCAGCGTTGTAGGGCTAGCGGACTACAATGAGCAGTTCTTC.

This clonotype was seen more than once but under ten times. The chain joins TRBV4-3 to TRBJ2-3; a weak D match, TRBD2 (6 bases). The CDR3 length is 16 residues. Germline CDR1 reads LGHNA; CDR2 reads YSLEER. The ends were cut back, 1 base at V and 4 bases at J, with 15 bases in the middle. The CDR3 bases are TGCGCCAGCAGCCAAGTAGCGGCTGTTAGGGCAGATACGCAGTATTTT. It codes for CASSQVAAVRADTQYF.

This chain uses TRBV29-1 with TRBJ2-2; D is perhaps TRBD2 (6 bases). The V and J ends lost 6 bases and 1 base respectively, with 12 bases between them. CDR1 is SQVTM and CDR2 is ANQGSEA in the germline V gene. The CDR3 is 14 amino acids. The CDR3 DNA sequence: TGCAGCGTCTCTGGCGGGAAGAACACCGGGGAGCTGTTTTTT. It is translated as CSVSGGKNTGELFF.

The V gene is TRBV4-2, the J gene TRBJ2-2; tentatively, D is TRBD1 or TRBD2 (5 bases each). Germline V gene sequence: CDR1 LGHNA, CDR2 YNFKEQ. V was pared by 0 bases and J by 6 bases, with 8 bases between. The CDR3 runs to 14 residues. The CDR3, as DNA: TGTGCCAGCAGCCAAGAATGGGGGTCCGGGGAGCTGTTTTTT. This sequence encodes CASSQEWGSGELFF.

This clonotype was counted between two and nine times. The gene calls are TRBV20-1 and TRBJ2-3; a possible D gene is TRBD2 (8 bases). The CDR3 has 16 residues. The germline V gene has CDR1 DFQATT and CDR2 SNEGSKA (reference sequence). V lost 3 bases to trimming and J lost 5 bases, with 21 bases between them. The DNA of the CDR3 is TGCAGTGCTAGGCCGGGAGGGAGGGGGCAAGGAGATACGCAGTATTTT. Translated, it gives CSARPGGRGQGDTQYF.